This TCR beta chain was sequenced for a study of blood T cell repertoires in COVID-19. About the study: Samples taken during acute and convalescent COVID-19 were collected in the United States, Italy and Spain. From T cells, B-cell-depleted T cells, or PBMCs came the material, which was cDNA or gDNA.

The germline gives CDR1 SGHTA, CDR2 FQGNSA. V was pared by 5 bases and J by 7 bases, with 15 bases between. The CDR3 is made up of 14 amino acids. Under the authors' procedure: Estimation of nucleated cell counts relied on the amplification of reference gene primers. The table came from immunoSEQ multiplex PCR; TCRdb's copy has only in-frame clones and leaves some out. The DNA gave D and trimming, while V, J and clone size come from that table. The data show approximately 150,000 clones, about 85% seen once. The TCR sequence derives from a human donor with acute or convalescent COVID-19. The donor label of this sample is uncertain. The sequenced material came from peripheral blood. The genes are TRBV7-2 and TRBJ2-1; tentatively, D is TRBD1 (6 bases). The CDR3 sequence: CASSIQGIGNEQFF. DNA for the CDR3: TGTGCCAGCAGCATACAGGGTATCGGGAATGAGCAGTTCTTC.